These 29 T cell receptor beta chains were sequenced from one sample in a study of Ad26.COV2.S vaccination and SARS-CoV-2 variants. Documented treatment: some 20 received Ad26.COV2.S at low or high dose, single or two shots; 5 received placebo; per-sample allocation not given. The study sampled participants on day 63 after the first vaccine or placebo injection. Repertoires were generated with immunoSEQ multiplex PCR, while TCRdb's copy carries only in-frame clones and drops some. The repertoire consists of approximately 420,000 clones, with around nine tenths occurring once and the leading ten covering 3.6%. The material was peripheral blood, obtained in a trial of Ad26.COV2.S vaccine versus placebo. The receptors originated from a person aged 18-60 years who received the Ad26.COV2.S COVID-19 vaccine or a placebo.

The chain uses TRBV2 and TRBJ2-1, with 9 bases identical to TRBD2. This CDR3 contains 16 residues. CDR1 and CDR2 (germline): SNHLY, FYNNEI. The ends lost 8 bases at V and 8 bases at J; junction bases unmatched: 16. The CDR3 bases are TGTGCCAGCTCCTCCGGCCCTGGGCGGGGGGGCCATGAGCAGTTCTTC. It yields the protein CASSSGPGRGGHEQFF.

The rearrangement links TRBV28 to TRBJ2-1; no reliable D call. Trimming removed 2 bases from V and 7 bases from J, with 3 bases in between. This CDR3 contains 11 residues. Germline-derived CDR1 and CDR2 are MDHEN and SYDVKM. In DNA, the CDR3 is TGTGCCAGCAGTTTAAAGAATGAGCAGTTCTTC. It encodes CASSLKNEQFF.

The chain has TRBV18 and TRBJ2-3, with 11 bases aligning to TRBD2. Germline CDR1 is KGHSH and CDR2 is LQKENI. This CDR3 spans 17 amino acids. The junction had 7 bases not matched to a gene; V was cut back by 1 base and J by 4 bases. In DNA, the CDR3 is TGTGCCAGCTCACCACTTTTTAGCGGGGGGGCCGCAGATACGCAGTATTTT. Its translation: CASSPLFSGGAADTQYF.

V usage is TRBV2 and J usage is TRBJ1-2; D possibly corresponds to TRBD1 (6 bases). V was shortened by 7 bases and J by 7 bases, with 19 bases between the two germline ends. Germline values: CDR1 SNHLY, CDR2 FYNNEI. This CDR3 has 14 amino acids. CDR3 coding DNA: TGTGCCAGCACTCCTAGCTTGGGACACTCTGGCTACACCTTC. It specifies CASTPSLGHSGYTF.

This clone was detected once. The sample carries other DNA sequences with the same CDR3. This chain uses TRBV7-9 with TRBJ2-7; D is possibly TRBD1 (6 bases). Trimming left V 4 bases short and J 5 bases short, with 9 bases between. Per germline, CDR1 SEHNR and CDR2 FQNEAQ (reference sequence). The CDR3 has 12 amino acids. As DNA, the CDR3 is TGTGCCAGCAGCTCAACAGGGAACGAGCAGTACTTC. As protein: CASSSTGNEQYF.

The DNA for the CDR3 is TGTGCCAGCAGCTTAACACAGGGAAAGACCCAGTACTTC. Translating gives CASSLTQGKTQYF. The chain carries TRBV11-2 and TRBJ2-5; maybe TRBD1 (6 bases). Trimming took off 2 bases at V and 6 bases at J, with 10 bases between the two ends. The germline CDR1 and CDR2 sequences are SGHAT and FQNNGV. This CDR3 is 13 amino acids long.

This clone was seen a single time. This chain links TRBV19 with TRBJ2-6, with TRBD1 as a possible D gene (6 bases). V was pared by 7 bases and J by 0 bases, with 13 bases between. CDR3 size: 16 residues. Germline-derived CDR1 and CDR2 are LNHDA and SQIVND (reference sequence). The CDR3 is CASISGVNSGANVLTF. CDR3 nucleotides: TGTGCCAGTATTTCAGGGGTGAACTCTGGGGCCAACGTCCTGACTTTC. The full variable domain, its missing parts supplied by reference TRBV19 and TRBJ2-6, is DGGITQSPKYLFRKEGQNVTLSCEQNLNHDAMYWYRQDPGQGLRLIYYSQIVNDFQKGDIAEGYSVSREKKESFPLTVTSAQKNPTAFYLCASISGVNSGANVLTFGAGSRLTVL.

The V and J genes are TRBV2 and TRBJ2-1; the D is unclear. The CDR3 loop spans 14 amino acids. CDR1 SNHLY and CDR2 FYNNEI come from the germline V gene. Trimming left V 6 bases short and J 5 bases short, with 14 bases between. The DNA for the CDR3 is TGTGCCAGCAGCCGCCCAGACTTACACAATGAGCAGTTCTTC. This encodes CASSRPDLHNEQFF.

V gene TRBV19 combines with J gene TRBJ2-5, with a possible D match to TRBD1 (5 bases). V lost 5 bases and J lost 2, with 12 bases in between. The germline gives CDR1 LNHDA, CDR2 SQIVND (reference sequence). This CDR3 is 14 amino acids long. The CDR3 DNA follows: TGTGCCAGTAGTCTGTTCGACAGTCAAGAGACCCAGTACTTC. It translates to CASSLFDSQETQYF.

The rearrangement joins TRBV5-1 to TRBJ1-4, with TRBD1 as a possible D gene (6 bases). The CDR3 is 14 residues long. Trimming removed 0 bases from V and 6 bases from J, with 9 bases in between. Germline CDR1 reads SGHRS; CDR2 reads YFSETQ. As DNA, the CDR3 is TGCGCCAGCAGCTTGGGGGGGCTCGATGAAAAACTGTTTTTT. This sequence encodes CASSLGGLDEKLFF.

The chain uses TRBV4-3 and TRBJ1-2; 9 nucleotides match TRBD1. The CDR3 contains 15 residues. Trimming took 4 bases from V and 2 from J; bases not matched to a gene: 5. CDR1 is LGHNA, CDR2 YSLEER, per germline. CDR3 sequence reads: CASSPGDRVNYGYTF. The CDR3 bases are TGCGCCAGCAGCCCGGGGGACAGGGTAAACTATGGCTACACCTTC.

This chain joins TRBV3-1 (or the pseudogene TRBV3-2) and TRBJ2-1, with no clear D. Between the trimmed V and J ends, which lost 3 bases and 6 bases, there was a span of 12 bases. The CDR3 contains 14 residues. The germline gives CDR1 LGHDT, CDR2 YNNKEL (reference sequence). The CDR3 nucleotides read TGTGCCAGCAGCCAGCAAGTTAGGTCCAATGAGCAGTTCTTC. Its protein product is CASSQQVRSNEQFF.

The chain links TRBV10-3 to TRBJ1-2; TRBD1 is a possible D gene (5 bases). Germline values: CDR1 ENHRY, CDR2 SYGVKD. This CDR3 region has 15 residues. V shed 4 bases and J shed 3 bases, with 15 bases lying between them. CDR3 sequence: CAISVSGGLDYGYTF. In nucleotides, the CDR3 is TGTGCCATCAGTGTCTCGGGGGGGTTAGACTATGGCTACACCTTC.

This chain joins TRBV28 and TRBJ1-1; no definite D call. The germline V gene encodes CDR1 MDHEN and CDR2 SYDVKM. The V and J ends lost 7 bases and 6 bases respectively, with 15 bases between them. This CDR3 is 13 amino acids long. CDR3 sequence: CASMRSAHAEAFF. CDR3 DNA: TGTGCCAGCATGCGGAGCGCCCACGCTGAAGCTTTCTTT.

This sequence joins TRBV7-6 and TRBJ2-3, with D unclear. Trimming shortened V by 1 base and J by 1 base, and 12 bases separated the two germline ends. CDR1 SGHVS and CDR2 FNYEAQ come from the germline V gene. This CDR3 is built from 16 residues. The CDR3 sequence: CASSLVSGLGTDTQYF. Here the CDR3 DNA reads TGTGCCAGCAGCTTAGTATCCGGGTTGGGCACAGATACGCAGTATTTT.

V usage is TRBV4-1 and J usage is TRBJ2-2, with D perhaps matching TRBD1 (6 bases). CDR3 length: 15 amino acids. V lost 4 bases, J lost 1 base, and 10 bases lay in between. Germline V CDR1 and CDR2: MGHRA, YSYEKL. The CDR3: CASSLLGGNTGELFF. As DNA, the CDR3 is TGCGCCAGCAGCCTCTTAGGGGGGAACACCGGGGAGCTGTTTTTT.

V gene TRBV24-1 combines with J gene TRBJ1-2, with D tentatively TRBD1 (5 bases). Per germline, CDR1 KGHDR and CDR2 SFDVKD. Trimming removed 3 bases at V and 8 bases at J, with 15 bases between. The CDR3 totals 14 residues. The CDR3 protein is CATSDRVGGRGYTF. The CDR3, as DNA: TGTGCCACCAGTGATAGAGTTGGGGGACGCGGCTACACCTTC.

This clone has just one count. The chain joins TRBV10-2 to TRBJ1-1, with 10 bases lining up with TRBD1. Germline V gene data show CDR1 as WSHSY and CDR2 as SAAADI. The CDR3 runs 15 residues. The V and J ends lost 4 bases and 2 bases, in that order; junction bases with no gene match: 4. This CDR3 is CASSGRTGGNTEAFF. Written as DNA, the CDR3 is TGCGCCAGCAGTGGAAGGACAGGGGGAAACACTGAAGCTTTCTTT.

The CDR3 DNA follows: TGTGCCAGTAGTGCAGGGACCTATGGCTACACCTTC. Translating it yields CASSAGTYGYTF. The V and J genes are TRBV19 and TRBJ1-2; tentative D call: TRBD1 (5 bases). The germline V and J ends were trimmed by 5 bases and 4 bases, with 8 bases remaining between them. The germline gives CDR1 LNHDA, CDR2 SQIVND (reference sequence). This CDR3 has 12 residues.

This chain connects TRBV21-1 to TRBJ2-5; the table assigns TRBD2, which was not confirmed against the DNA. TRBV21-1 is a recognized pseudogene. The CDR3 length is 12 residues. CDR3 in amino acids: CASSARLKTQYF. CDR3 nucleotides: TGTGCCAGCAGCGCCCGACTGAAGACCCAGTACTTC.

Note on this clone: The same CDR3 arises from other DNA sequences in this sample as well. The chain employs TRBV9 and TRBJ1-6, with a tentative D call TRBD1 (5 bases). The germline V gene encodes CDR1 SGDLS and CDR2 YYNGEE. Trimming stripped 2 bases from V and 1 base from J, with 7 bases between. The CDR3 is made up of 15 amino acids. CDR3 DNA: TGTGCCAGCAGCGTCGGGGGTTCCTATAATTCACCCCTCCACTTT. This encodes CASSVGGSYNSPLHF.

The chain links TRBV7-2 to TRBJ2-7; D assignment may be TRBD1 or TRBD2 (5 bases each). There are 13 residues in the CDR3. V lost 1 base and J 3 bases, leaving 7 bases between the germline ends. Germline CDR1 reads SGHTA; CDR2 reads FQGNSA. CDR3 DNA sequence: TGTGCCAGCAGCTTAGGGGGGAACTACGAGCAGTACTTC. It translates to CASSLGGNYEQYF.

CDR3 coding DNA: TGTGCCAGCAGCTTGTGGGGGGCGGACTATGGCTACACCTTC. This translates into CASSLWGADYGYTF. The gene calls are TRBV5-4 and TRBJ1-2, with a tentative D call TRBD1 (6 bases). V was clipped by 1 base and J by 3 bases, with 10 bases between them. Germline V gene lookup returns CDR1 SGHNT and CDR2 YYREEE (reference sequence). The length of the CDR3 is 14 residues.

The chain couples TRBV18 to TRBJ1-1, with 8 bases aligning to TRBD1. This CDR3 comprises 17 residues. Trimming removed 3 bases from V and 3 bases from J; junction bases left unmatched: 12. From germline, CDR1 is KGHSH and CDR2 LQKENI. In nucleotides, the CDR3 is TGTGCCAGCTCACCCTATCTTGGACAGGGCGGCGACACTGAAGCTTTCTTT. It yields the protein CASSPYLGQGGDTEAFF.

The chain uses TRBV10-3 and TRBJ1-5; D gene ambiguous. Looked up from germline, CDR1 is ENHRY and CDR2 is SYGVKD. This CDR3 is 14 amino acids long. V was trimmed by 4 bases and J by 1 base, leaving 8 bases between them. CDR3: CAISGGGSNQPQHF. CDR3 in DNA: TGTGCCATCAGTGGTGGAGGCAGCAATCAGCCCCAGCATTTT.

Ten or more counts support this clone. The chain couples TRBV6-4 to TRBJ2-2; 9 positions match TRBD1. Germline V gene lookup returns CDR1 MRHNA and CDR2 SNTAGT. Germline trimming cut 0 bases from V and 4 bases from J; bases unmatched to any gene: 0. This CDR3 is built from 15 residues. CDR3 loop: CASSDSGQGTGELFF. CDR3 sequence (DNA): TGTGCCAGCAGTGACTCGGGACAGGGCACCGGGGAGCTGTTTTTT.

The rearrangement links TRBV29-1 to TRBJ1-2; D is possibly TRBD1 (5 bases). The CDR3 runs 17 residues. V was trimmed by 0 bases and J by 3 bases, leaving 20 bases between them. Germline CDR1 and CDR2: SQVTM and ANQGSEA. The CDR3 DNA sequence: TGCAGCGTTGAAGATTTCTCTCCATGGGGCCGGCACTATGGCTACACCTTC. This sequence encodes CSVEDFSPWGRHYGYTF. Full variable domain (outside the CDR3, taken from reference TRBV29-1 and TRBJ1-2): SAVISQKPSRDICQRGTSLTIQCQVDSQVTMMFWYRQQPGQSLTLIATANQGSEATYESGFVIDKFPISRPNLTFSTLTVSNMSPEDSSIYLCSVEDFSPWGRHYGYTFGSGTRLTVV.

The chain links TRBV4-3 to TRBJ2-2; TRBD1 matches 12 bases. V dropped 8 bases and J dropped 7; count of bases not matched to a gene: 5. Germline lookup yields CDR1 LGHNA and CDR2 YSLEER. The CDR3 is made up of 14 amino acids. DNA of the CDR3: TGCGCCAGCTCGGGACAGGGGGCCCACGGGGAGCTGTTTTTT. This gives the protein CASSGQGAHGELFF.

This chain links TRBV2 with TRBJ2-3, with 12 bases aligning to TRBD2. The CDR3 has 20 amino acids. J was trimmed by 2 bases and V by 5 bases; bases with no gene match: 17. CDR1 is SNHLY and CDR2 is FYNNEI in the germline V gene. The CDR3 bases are TGTGCCAGCAGTACCCCCATCACTAGCGGGGGGCAGATACTCACAGATACGCAGTATTTT. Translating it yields CASSTPITSGGQILTDTQYF.